This T cell receptor beta chain was obtained from a study of blood T cell repertoires in COVID-19. Study-wide context: Donors in the United States, Italy and Spain gave samples during acute or convalescent COVID-19. T cells, B-cell-depleted T cells, or PBMCs supplied cDNA or gDNA.

Germline CDR1 reads SEHNR; CDR2 reads FQNEAQ (reference sequence). V lost 5 bases and J lost 7; bases outside the gene matches: 9. The CDR3 has 16 amino acids. Original processing notes: The assay estimated nucleated cells by amplifying reference gene primers. Clones were read by immunoSEQ multiplex PCR, and TCRdb kept only the in-frame ones, dropping some. Clonal size and the V and J genes are those of that table, whereas D and trimming came from the DNA. The sample has 430,000 or so clones, 70% to 90% seen once. The chain is built from TRBV7-9 and TRBJ1-6; 9 nucleotides align to TRBD1. The sequencing sample was made of peripheral blood. This clonotype was obtained from a man in his late teens or twenties with COVID-19, enrolled during active disease. CDR3 loop: CASSPPGTGKNSPLHF. CDR3 sequence (DNA): TGTGCCAGCAGCCCCCCCGGGACAGGGAAAAATTCACCCCTCCACTTT.